The clone carrying this T cell receptor (beta chain) was observed a single time. The sample is drawn from a study of shared clonotypes between healthy human individuals. For the study at large: CD4 naive and CD4 memory each took three plates per donor, while CD8 naive took two and CD8 memory one.

Over several immunoSEQ plates, each subset's genomic DNA was distributed in even portions. TCRdb's table, derived via immunoSEQ multiplex PCR, lists solely in-frame clones and lacks some. Among about 2 million clones, about 95% were seen once, and the ten largest hold less than 1.5%. There are 14 residues in the CDR3. V shed 4 bases, J shed 4 bases, and the junction held 7 bases outside the gene matches. Germline V gives CDR1 SGHRS, CDR2 YFSETQ. Naive CD8 isolation took CD45RO-negative cells positively selected for CCR7 and excluded terminally differentiated effector memory CD45RA+ cells. Every contributor of samples was a Caucasian grown-up residing in Nashville, Tennessee.

This sequence originates from a young man in good health. The chain combines TRBV5-1 with TRBJ2-7; 8 nucleotides line up with TRBD1. The source material was naive CD8+ T cells sorted from blood. The CDR3 DNA follows: TGCGCCAGCAGCCCGACAGGGGTAGGGTACGAGCAGTACTTC. Protein product: CASSPTGVGYEQYF.